Each of the 19 T cell receptor beta chains below was sequenced from the same sample in a study of identical twins. TCRdb reanalysed the 5' RACE reads using MiXCR and keeps one entry per CDR3 protein. The data contain under 250,000 distinct CDR3 sequences, 6% to 8.5% of them singletons. The data also belong to a second study, concerning yellow fever vaccine responses in identical twins.

The source material was CD8+ T cells sorted from blood. These receptors came from a woman aged 18-35 years in good health.

This clonotype was seen only a few times. This rearrangement joins TRBV9 to TRBJ2-3, with no clear D. This CDR3 contains 16 residues. With 4 bases removed from V and 0 bases from J, the gap between germline ends came to 15 bases. Germline V gene data show CDR1 as SGDLS and CDR2 as YYNGEE. Here the CDR3 DNA reads TGTGCCAGCAGCCCCGAGCCCGTTCTTAGCACAGATACGCAGTATTTT. Translation: CASSPEPVLSTDTQYF.

The table lists this clonotype with many counts. The rearrangement links TRBV2 to TRBJ2-7; 7 bases match TRBD2. The CDR3 sequence is 11 residues long. V dropped 10 bases and J dropped 6; count of bases not matched to a gene: 6. The germline V gene encodes CDR1 SNHLY and CDR2 FYNNEI. CDR3 loop: CATLSGGEQYF. CDR3 DNA: TGTGCCACCTTGTCGGGGGGCGAGCAGTACTTC.

At least ten counts were recorded for this clonotype. This may be a read error, as it is one base from a much larger clone. The V gene is TRBV5-1, the J gene TRBJ1-1; 9 nucleotides agree with TRBD1. V dropped 3 bases and J dropped 4; count of bases not matched to a gene: 1. The CDR3 loop spans 13 amino acids. Germline-derived CDR1 and CDR2 are SGHRS and YFSETQ. The CDR3 loop is CASSSDRGTEAFF. For the CDR3, the DNA is TGCGCCAGCAGCTCGGACAGGGGCACTGAAGCTTTCTTT.

The table lists this clonotype with a few counts. The chain couples TRBV20-1 to TRBJ2-7, with 8 bases matching TRBD1. The CDR3 is 14 amino acids. CDR1 is DFQATT, CDR2 SNEGSKA, per germline (reference sequence). V dropped 5 bases and J dropped 2; count of bases not matched to a gene: 8. The CDR3 spells CSAPHRGAPYEQYF. CDR3 nucleotide sequence: TGCAGTGCTCCCCACAGGGGGGCCCCCTACGAGCAGTACTTC.

Only a few counts were recorded for this clonotype. The genes are TRBV6-1 and TRBJ2-7; the D gene could be TRBD1 or TRBD2 (5 bases each). The V gene lost 6 bases and the J gene lost 5 bases, with 20 bases spanning the gap. This CDR3 is built from 15 residues. Germline V gene sequence: CDR1 MNHNS, CDR2 SASEGT. DNA of the CDR3: TGTGCCAGCAGCGAGAGAGGGCGCAGGGTCGACGAGCAGTACGTC. Translation gives CASSERGRRVDEQYV.

This clonotype was detected a few times. J is TRBJ2-1 and V is TRBV6-5, with D uncertain. The CDR3 is 14 amino acids. V lost 3 bases and J 4 bases, leaving 10 bases between the germline ends. Per germline, CDR1 MNHEY and CDR2 SVGAGI. Written as DNA, the CDR3 is TGTGCCAGCAGTTATTTCCCCCCGTACAATGAGCAGTTCTTC. It specifies CASSYFPPYNEQFF.

The chain links TRBV29-1 to TRBJ2-5; tentatively, D is TRBD1 (6 bases). CDR3 size: 16 residues. Deletions cut 6 bases from V and 4 bases from J, with 24 bases between. Per the germline V gene, CDR1 is SQVTM and CDR2 is ANQGSEA. CDR3 coding DNA: TGCAGCGTCACAATAGGCAACAGGGTATTTGCAGAGACCCAGTACTTC. It encodes CSVTIGNRVFAETQYF.

V usage is TRBV9 and J usage is TRBJ2-3, with D perhaps TRBD2 (6 bases). Germline CDR1 and CDR2: SGDLS and YYNGEE. Trimming left V 4 bases short and J 4 bases short, with 16 bases between. The CDR3 contains 15 residues. The CDR3: CASSLRGLSSDTQYF. The CDR3 DNA sequence: TGTGCCAGCAGCTTACGAGGACTAAGTTCAGATACGCAGTATTTT.

The chain carries TRBV20-1 and TRBJ2-1, with TRBD1 identical over 9 bases. Unmatched junction bases numbered 11, after V lost 1 base and J lost 4 bases. Germline V CDR1 and CDR2: DFQATT, SNEGSKA (reference sequence). The CDR3 is made up of 17 amino acids. In nucleotides, the CDR3 is TGCAGTGCTAGAGCCAGCTGGGACAGGGATGTATACAATGAGCAGTTCTTC. It translates to CSARASWDRDVYNEQFF.

This clonotype has more than one count but fewer than ten. The chain joins TRBV12-3 or TRBV12-4 to TRBJ2-3, with 14 bases matching TRBD2. The CDR3 runs 18 residues. Trimming removed 5 bases from V and 0 bases from J; junction bases left unmatched: 7. The CDR3 DNA is TGTGCCAGCAGTGGACTAGCGGGGGGTGATACCAGCACAGATACGCAGTATTTT. Protein: CASSGLAGGDTSTDTQYF.

This clonotype was detected a few times. This rearrangement joins TRBV13 to TRBJ2-1; tentative D call: TRBD2 (6 bases). The CDR3 spans 15 residues. Trimming removed 4 bases at V and 7 bases at J, with 17 bases between. In germline, CDR1 is PRHDT, CDR2 FYEKMQ (reference sequence). The CDR3: CASSWKTGTPNEQFF. As DNA, the CDR3 is TGTGCCAGCAGCTGGAAGACCGGGACTCCAAATGAGCAGTTCTTC.

A few counts support this clonotype. The J gene is TRBJ1-1, the V gene TRBV6-4; D not resolved. Germline CDR1 and CDR2: MRHNA and SNTAGT. Trimming took off 0 bases at V and 1 base at J, with 6 bases between the two ends. This CDR3 contains 14 residues. DNA of the CDR3: TGTGCCAGCAGTGACTCCGAGGGGAACACTGAAGCTTTCTTT. Amino acid sequence: CASSDSEGNTEAFF.

This clonotype came up many times. The chain uses TRBV7-2 and TRBJ2-1, with a possible D match to TRBD1 (7 bases). Trimming removed 4 bases from V and 8 bases from J, with 24 bases in between. Germline V gives CDR1 SGHTA, CDR2 FQGNSA. CDR3 length: 17 amino acids. CDR3 in DNA: TGTGCCAGCAGCTACTCAACTGGAGGGGGCCGGCCTGATGAGCAGTTCTTC. The encoded protein is CASSYSTGGGRPDEQFF.

The V gene is TRBV6-2 or TRBV6-3, the J gene TRBJ1-2; 9 nucleotides agree with TRBD1. Germline V gene lookup returns CDR1 MNHEY and CDR2 SVGEGT. The V segment lost 4 bases and the J segment 2 bases; nucleotides outside the gene matches: 8. The CDR3 has 16 amino acids. The CDR3 DNA follows: TGTGCCAGCAGTTGGAGTCCCGGGACAGGGAACTATGGCTACACCTTC. This codes for CASSWSPGTGNYGYTF.

This clonotype was seen repeatedly, ten times or more. V gene TRBV4-1 combines with J gene TRBJ1-1, with a weak D call TRBD1 (5 bases). V lost 0 bases and J 8 bases, leaving 10 bases between the germline ends. Germline V CDR1 and CDR2: MGHRA, YSYEKL. This CDR3 contains 13 residues. CDR3 residues: CASSQDGAGEAFF. The CDR3 bases are TGCGCCAGCAGCCAAGATGGGGCAGGAGAAGCTTTCTTT.

This clonotype was detected a few times. The chain couples TRBV14 to TRBJ1-1; no definite D call. Germline V gene data show CDR1 as SGHDN and CDR2 as FVKESK. Trimming took off 4 bases at V and 5 bases at J, with 8 bases between the two ends. The CDR3 sequence is 12 residues long. CDR3 in amino acids: CASSRGLTEAFF. CDR3 sequence (DNA): TGTGCCAGCAGCCGAGGCCTTACTGAAGCTTTCTTT.

This chain uses TRBV11-2 with TRBJ2-7; D is undetermined. This CDR3 is 14 amino acids long. Deletions cut 1 base from V and 1 base from J, with 8 bases between. Per the germline V gene, CDR1 is SGHAT and CDR2 is FQNNGV. CDR3 nucleotides: TGTGCCAGCAGCTTAGTGTACGGTTCCTACGAGCAGTACTTC. It encodes CASSLVYGSYEQYF.

This clonotype was seen only a few times. In DNA, the CDR3 is TGTGCCAGCAGTGAGGGGGCTTCGTACGAGCAGTACGTC. Translating it yields CASSEGASYEQYV. The V call is TRBV2, the J call TRBJ2-7, with a weak D call TRBD1 (6 bases). The CDR3 covers 13 residues. V was trimmed by 3 bases and J by 4 bases, leaving 10 bases between them. Germline V gene sequence: CDR1 SNHLY, CDR2 FYNNEI.

The table lists this clonotype with many counts. V and J are TRBV25-1 and TRBJ2-2, with TRBD1 identical over 7 bases. V shed 5 bases and J 4 bases; nucleotides not matched to a gene: 4. CDR3 length equals 14 residues. Germline V gene lookup returns CDR1 MGHDK and CDR2 SYGVNS. The CDR3 bases are TGTGCCAGCAGTAAGGGACAGAGCACCGGGGAGCTGTTTTTT. Translated: CASSKGQSTGELFF. The complete variable domain, with remaining parts taken from reference TRBV25-1 and TRBJ2-2, reads EADIYQTPRYLVIGTGKKITLECSQTMGHDKMYWYQQDPGMELHLIHYSYGVNSTEKGDLSSESTVSRIRTEHFPLTLESARPSHTSQYLCASSKGQSTGELFFGEGSRLTVL.